These 18 T cell receptor beta chains share one sample of origin, sequenced in a study of T cell responses to AZD1222 COVID-19 vaccine. Profiling relied on immunoSEQ multiplex PCR, and the TCRdb table lists in-frame clones only, not all of them. The sample lists about 110,000 clones; 90% to 95% were seen once. The specimen comprised peripheral blood, sampled on day 0 of AZD1222 vaccination. Receptors were obtained from an adult in good health.

The chain has TRBV7-9 and TRBJ2-1; 8 nucleotides match TRBD1. Germline V gives CDR1 SEHNR, CDR2 FQNEAQ (reference sequence). The CDR3 has 13 residues. The V and J ends lost 5 bases and 9 bases, in that order; junction bases with no gene match: 6. CDR3 sequence (DNA): TGTGCCAGCAGCAGCAAGACAGGGGTTGAGCAGTTCTTC. The encoded protein is CASSSKTGVEQFF. Full variable domain (outside the CDR3, taken from reference TRBV7-9 and TRBJ2-1): DTGVSQNPRHKITKRGQNVTFRCDPISEHNRLYWYRQTLGQGPEFLTYFQNEAQLEKSRLLSDRFSAERPKGSFSTLEIQRTEQGDSAMYLCASSSKTGVEQFFGPGTRLTVL.

This chain joins TRBV18 and TRBJ1-1, with D uncertain. V gave up 3 bases and J gave up 5 bases, with 7 bases separating them. CDR1 and CDR2 (germline): KGHSH, LQKENI. The CDR3 is made up of 12 amino acids. CDR3 nucleotide sequence: TGTGCCAGCTCACCGATGGGAACTGAAGCTTTCTTT. Amino acid sequence: CASSPMGTEAFF.

The V and J genes are TRBV7-9 and TRBJ1-1, with no clear D. V lost 4 bases and J lost 0, with 12 bases in between. This CDR3 comprises 15 residues. Germline assignment: CDR1 SEHNR and CDR2 FQNEAQ (reference sequence). The CDR3 DNA follows: TGTGCCAGCAGCTCCGTCGGTAGGGTGAACACTGAAGCTTTCTTT. Translating gives CASSSVGRVNTEAFF. Supplemented by reference TRBV7-9 and TRBJ1-1, the full variable domain reads DTGVSQNPRHKITKRGQNVTFRCDPISEHNRLYWYRQTLGQGPEFLTYFQNEAQLEKSRLLSDRFSAERPKGSFSTLEIQRTEQGDSAMYLCASSSVGRVNTEAFFGQGTRLTVV.

The CDR3 DNA is TGTGCCAGCTCCCCCCTGACAGGGGTTCGGGGAGGCTACACCTTC. It is translated as CASSPLTGVRGGYTF. V and J are TRBV18 and TRBJ1-2, with 8 positions matching TRBD1. Germline V CDR1 and CDR2: KGHSH, LQKENI. V gave up 6 bases and J gave up 8 bases; unmatched junction bases: 14. This CDR3 spans 15 amino acids.

The chain recombines TRBV6-5 with TRBJ1-6; no clear D. The V gene's germline CDR1 is MNHEY and CDR2 SVGAGI. V shed 6 bases and J shed 5 bases, with 8 bases lying between them. The CDR3 covers 13 residues. CDR3 sequence (DNA): TGTGCCAGCAGGGGAACCGATAATTCACCCCTCCACTTT. This encodes CASRGTDNSPLHF.

The chain uses TRBV5-4 and TRBJ2-1; D gene unclear. The ends were cut back, 4 bases at V and 5 bases at J, with 13 bases in the middle. Germline lookup yields CDR1 SGHNT and CDR2 YYREEE (reference sequence). This CDR3 is built from 14 residues. CDR3 sequence (DNA): TGTGCCAGCAGCCTGCCCTCAGTAGACAATGAGCAGTTCTTC. Amino acid sequence: CASSLPSVDNEQFF.

This clone was observed once. The chain employs TRBV28 and TRBJ2-7, with a tentative D call TRBD1 (6 bases). Germline V gives CDR1 MDHEN, CDR2 SYDVKM. V was cut by 7 bases and J by 4 bases, with 14 bases left in between. The CDR3 sequence is 13 residues long. In DNA form, the CDR3 reads TGTGCCAGCAATATACAGGGAATATACGAGCAGTACTTC. This gives the protein CASNIQGIYEQYF.

The chain uses TRBV12-5 and TRBJ1-5, with 7 bases fitting TRBD1. Germline V gene lookup returns CDR1 LGHNT and CDR2 FRNRAP. J gave up 2 bases and V 6 bases, and 4 bases lay outside the gene matches. This CDR3 has 14 amino acids. The CDR3 reads CASGTGQRNQPQHF. The CDR3 DNA is TGTGCTAGTGGCACGGGACAGCGCAATCAGCCCCAGCATTTT. The entire variable domain, with the rest obtained from reference TRBV12-5 and TRBJ1-5, is as follows: DARVTQTPRHKVTEMGQEVTMRCQPILGHNTVFWYRQTMMQGLELLAYFRNRAPLDDSGMPKDRFSAEMPDATLATLKIQPSEPRDSAVYFCASGTGQRNQPQHFGDGTRLSIL.

This chain uses TRBV11-2 with TRBJ2-1; 10 bases are a match to TRBD2. Germline assignment: CDR1 SGHAT and CDR2 FQNNGV. V lost 1 base to trimming and J lost 6 bases; unmatched junction nucleotides: 9. This CDR3 spans 17 amino acids. The CDR3 nucleotides are TGTGCCAGCAGCTTAGGACTTCCCAGCGGGGGGGGCAATGAGCAGTTCTTC. This translates into CASSLGLPSGGGNEQFF.

The chain employs TRBV19 and TRBJ1-4; D is uncertain. This CDR3 is built from 16 residues. Trimming left V 1 base short and J 0 bases short, with 9 bases between. Germline values: CDR1 LNHDA, CDR2 SQIVND (reference sequence). The CDR3 DNA reads TGTGCCAGTAGTATAGCAGCCGGTGCAACTAATGAAAAACTGTTTTTT. It yields the protein CASSIAAGATNEKLFF.

The V and J genes are TRBV5-8 and TRBJ2-1; 8 bases align to TRBD1. This CDR3 comprises 16 residues. V lost 4 bases to trimming and J lost 0 bases; unmatched junction nucleotides: 6. Germline values: CDR1 SGHTS, CDR2 YDEGEE. In DNA form, the CDR3 reads TGTGCCAGCAGCCCCTTCACAGGGGGCTCCTACAATGAGCAGTTCTTC. Protein sequence: CASSPFTGGSYNEQFF. The full variable domain, in which reference TRBV5-8 and TRBJ2-1 provide the parts outside the CDR3, is EAGVTQSPTHLIKTRGQQATLRCSPISGHTSVYWYQQALGLGLQFLLWYDEGEERNRGNFPPRFSGRQFPNYSSELNVNALELEDSALYLCASSPFTGGSYNEQFFGPGTRLTVL.

This clone is a singleton in its sample. This chain uses TRBV3-1 (or the pseudogene TRBV3-2) with TRBJ1-5; D is unclear. V lost 0 bases to trimming and J lost 6 bases, with 3 bases between them. Germline V CDR1 and CDR2: LGHDT, YNNKEL (reference sequence). The CDR3 length is 12 residues. The CDR3 is CASSQDLQPQHF. The CDR3 nucleotides are TGTGCCAGCAGCCAAGATCTTCAGCCCCAGCATTTT.

The J gene is TRBJ1-5, the V gene TRBV19, with TRBD1 matching over 7 bases. The V segment lost 3 bases and the J segment 4 bases; nucleotides outside the gene matches: 9. From germline, CDR1 is LNHDA and CDR2 SQIVND (reference sequence). This CDR3 is built from 16 residues. The CDR3 sequence: CASSMIEGAANQPQHF. The CDR3 region has the DNA TGTGCCAGTAGTATGATAGAGGGGGCCGCAAATCAGCCCCAGCATTTT. The full variable domain, with the rest looked up from reference TRBV19 and TRBJ1-5, is DGGITQSPKYLFRKEGQNVTLSCEQNLNHDAMYWYRQDPGQGLRLIYYSQIVNDFQKGDIAEGYSVSREKKESFPLTVTSAQKNPTAFYLCASSMIEGAANQPQHFGDGTRLSIL.

The chain carries TRBV2 and TRBJ1-2, with a tentative D call TRBD1 (6 bases). There are 14 residues in the CDR3. Trimming removed 6 bases from V and 6 bases from J, with 17 bases in between. Germline V CDR1 and CDR2: SNHLY, FYNNEI. CDR3 sequence: CASRFDRSPDGYTF. The CDR3 nucleotides are TGTGCCAGCAGATTTGACAGGTCTCCCGATGGCTACACCTTC.

This chain links TRBV9 with TRBJ1-2; weak D call: TRBD1 (5 bases). The V end was cut by 0 bases, the J end by 0 bases, with 9 bases between. Per germline, CDR1 SGDLS and CDR2 YYNGEE. The CDR3 covers 15 residues. In DNA form, the CDR3 reads TGTGCCAGCAGCGTAGACGGGGCAGCTAACTATGGCTACACCTTC. Protein sequence: CASSVDGAANYGYTF.

This chain joins TRBV18 and TRBJ1-1, with D possibly being TRBD1 (6 bases). The CDR3 is 15 amino acids. Trimming pared 5 bases from V and 0 bases from J, leaving 13 bases between. Germline values: CDR1 KGHSH, CDR2 LQKENI. CDR3 in amino acids: CASSSETGMNTEAFF. In nucleotides, the CDR3 is TGTGCCAGCTCATCGGAGACAGGTATGAACACTGAAGCTTTCTTT.

The V gene is TRBV19, the J gene TRBJ1-5; D is possibly TRBD1 (5 bases). The CDR3 consists of 15 residues. Germline V lookup: CDR1 LNHDA, CDR2 SQIVND (reference sequence). The ends were cut back, 3 bases at V and 5 bases at J, with 14 bases in the middle. The CDR3 loop reads CASSMGQGRDQPQHF. As DNA, the CDR3 is TGTGCCAGTAGTATGGGGCAGGGCCGGGATCAGCCCCAGCATTTT.

The chain joins TRBV27 to TRBJ1-5; 7 positions agree with TRBD1. The CDR3 is 14 amino acids. V trimming: 5 bases; J trimming: 4 bases; junction bases outside the gene matches: 5. CDR1 and CDR2 from the germline V gene are MNHEY and SMNVEV (reference sequence). This chain's CDR3 is CASSRGDRNQPQHF. The CDR3 DNA is TGTGCCAGCAGTCGGGGGGACAGAAATCAGCCCCAGCATTTT.